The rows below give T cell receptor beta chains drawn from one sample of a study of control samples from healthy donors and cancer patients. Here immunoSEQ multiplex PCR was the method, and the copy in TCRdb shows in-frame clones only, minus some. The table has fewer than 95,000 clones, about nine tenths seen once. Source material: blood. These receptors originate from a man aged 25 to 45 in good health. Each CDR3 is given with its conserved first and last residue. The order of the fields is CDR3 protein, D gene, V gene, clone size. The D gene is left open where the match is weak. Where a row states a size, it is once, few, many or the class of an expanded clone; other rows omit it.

cdr3_aa: CASSPVGWYEQYF
d_call: NA
v_call: TRBV18
clone_size: NA

cdr3_aa: CASRGQGDQPQHF
d_call: TRBD1
v_call: TRBV19
clone_size: once

cdr3_aa: CASSSGLSYEQYF
d_call: NA
v_call: TRBV27
clone_size: NA

cdr3_aa: CASSAAGIGLNEQFF
d_call: NA
v_call: TRBV11-1
clone_size: few

cdr3_aa: CASSRAGHSQETQYF
d_call: NA
v_call: TRBV5-5
clone_size: NA

cdr3_aa: CASSSSQTGDNSPLHF
d_call: NA
v_call: TRBV7-9
clone_size: NA

cdr3_aa: CASSLDPDQETQYF
d_call: NA
v_call: TRBV5-4
clone_size: NA

cdr3_aa: CASSPLQGYEQYF
d_call: NA
v_call: TRBV12-3/TRBV12-4
clone_size: NA

cdr3_aa: CASSQEGTSGVSSYNEQFF
d_call: TRBD2
v_call: TRBV14
clone_size: NA

cdr3_aa: CASSLALPSGRARTDTQYF
d_call: TRBD2
v_call: TRBV11-1
clone_size: NA

cdr3_aa: CASSLGQQGRTEAFF
d_call: NA
v_call: TRBV13
clone_size: once

cdr3_aa: CASTDRGIYGYTF
d_call: TRBD1
v_call: TRBV6-5
clone_size: NA

cdr3_aa: CASSSSLTIGALDEQFF
d_call: NA
v_call: TRBV7-3
clone_size: NA

cdr3_aa: CASSEIGSADTQYF
d_call: NA
v_call: TRBV10-1
clone_size: NA

cdr3_aa: CSVEELTANYGYTF
d_call: NA
v_call: TRBV29-1
clone_size: NA

cdr3_aa: CASSLSWLRDSGANVLTF
d_call: NA
v_call: TRBV27
clone_size: once

cdr3_aa: CASSLTPTDTQYF
d_call: NA
v_call: TRBV27
clone_size: NA

cdr3_aa: CASRIEGGYGYTF
d_call: NA
v_call: TRBV6-5
clone_size: few

cdr3_aa: CASEGEGLRDTQYF
d_call: TRBD2
v_call: TRBV12-5
clone_size: NA

cdr3_aa: CASSLVGSYEQYF
d_call: NA
v_call: TRBV11-2
clone_size: NA

cdr3_aa: CASTPRGQGTQETQYF
d_call: TRBD1
v_call: TRBV7-9
clone_size: NA

cdr3_aa: CASSPESGARSLQYF
d_call: NA
v_call: TRBV18
clone_size: NA

cdr3_aa: CASSSPSYEQYF
d_call: NA
v_call: TRBV5-1
clone_size: NA

cdr3_aa: CASSLGGGELVSEAFF
d_call: NA
v_call: TRBV7-9
clone_size: NA

cdr3_aa: CASSLAPGQKDSDEQYF
d_call: NA
v_call: TRBV21-1
clone_size: once

cdr3_aa: CASSLETGRYNEQFF
d_call: TRBD2
v_call: TRBV11-2
clone_size: NA

cdr3_aa: CATKGQVNTEAFF
d_call: TRBD1
v_call: TRBV2
clone_size: NA

cdr3_aa: CAIKDRGSGYTF
d_call: TRBD1
v_call: TRBV10-3
clone_size: NA

cdr3_aa: CASSSGYLGYEQYF
d_call: NA
v_call: TRBV6-2/TRBV6-3
clone_size: NA

cdr3_aa: CASSDPIDRGTDTQYF
d_call: NA
v_call: TRBV2
clone_size: NA

cdr3_aa: CASSLGGDFTGYTF
d_call: NA
v_call: TRBV19
clone_size: NA

cdr3_aa: CASSRDSNYGYTF
d_call: TRBD1
v_call: TRBV6-2/TRBV6-3
clone_size: NA

cdr3_aa: CASSYSVNGEQFF
d_call: NA
v_call: TRBV6-5
clone_size: NA

cdr3_aa: CASRVAQGNTGELFF
d_call: NA
v_call: TRBV6-5
clone_size: once

cdr3_aa: CAARGGGGRETQYF
d_call: NA
v_call: TRBV5-1
clone_size: once

cdr3_aa: CASSMSPEVNYGYTF
d_call: NA
v_call: TRBV19
clone_size: NA

cdr3_aa: CASVPNGGGSSYEQYF
d_call: NA
v_call: TRBV11-3
clone_size: NA

cdr3_aa: CAWTQGGSREQYF
d_call: NA
v_call: TRBV30
clone_size: NA

cdr3_aa: CASSSTYEQYF
d_call: NA
v_call: TRBV5-4
clone_size: NA

cdr3_aa: CASSRRLAGSDTQYF
d_call: TRBD2
v_call: TRBV7-3
clone_size: NA

cdr3_aa: CASSPVGTSGVNEQFF
d_call: TRBD2
v_call: TRBV7-2
clone_size: NA

cdr3_aa: CSVEGGTQSTDTQYF
d_call: NA
v_call: TRBV29-1
clone_size: NA

cdr3_aa: CASSMTYSNQPQHF
d_call: NA
v_call: TRBV19
clone_size: NA

cdr3_aa: CASMGQDFGYTF
d_call: TRBD1
v_call: TRBV10-2
clone_size: once

cdr3_aa: CASSLKLVSGRSDEQFF
d_call: TRBD2
v_call: TRBV27
clone_size: NA

cdr3_aa: CASRWTDANTIYF
d_call: NA
v_call: TRBV11-2
clone_size: NA

cdr3_aa: CASSQGQLGRAFF
d_call: NA
v_call: TRBV3-1/TRBV3-2
clone_size: NA

cdr3_aa: CASSPGGLNGANEQFF
d_call: NA
v_call: TRBV5-5
clone_size: NA

cdr3_aa: CASSSRANTEAFF
d_call: NA
v_call: TRBV6-5
clone_size: once

cdr3_aa: CASSPTDTQYF
d_call: NA
v_call: TRBV12-3/TRBV12-4
clone_size: NA

cdr3_aa: CASSPRDWYTDTQYF
d_call: NA
v_call: TRBV28
clone_size: NA

cdr3_aa: CASSPKGTGGNQPQHF
d_call: TRBD1
v_call: TRBV27
clone_size: NA

cdr3_aa: CATSDISNYGYTF
d_call: NA
v_call: TRBV2
clone_size: NA

cdr3_aa: CASSLVGLPLHF
d_call: NA
v_call: TRBV27
clone_size: NA

cdr3_aa: CASSQGLYGYTF
d_call: NA
v_call: TRBV28
clone_size: once